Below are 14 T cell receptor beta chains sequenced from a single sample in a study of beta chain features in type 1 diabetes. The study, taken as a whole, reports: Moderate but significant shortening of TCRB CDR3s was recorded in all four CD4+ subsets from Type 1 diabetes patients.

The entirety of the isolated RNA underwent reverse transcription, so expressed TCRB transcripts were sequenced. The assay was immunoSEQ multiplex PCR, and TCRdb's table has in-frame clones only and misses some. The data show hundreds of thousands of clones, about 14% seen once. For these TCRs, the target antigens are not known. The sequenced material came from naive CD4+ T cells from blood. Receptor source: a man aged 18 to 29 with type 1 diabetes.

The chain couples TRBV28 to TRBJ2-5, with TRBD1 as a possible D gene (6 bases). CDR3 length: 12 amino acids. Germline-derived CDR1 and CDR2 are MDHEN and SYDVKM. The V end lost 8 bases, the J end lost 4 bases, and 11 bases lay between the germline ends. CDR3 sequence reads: CASWSTGETQYF. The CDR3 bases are TGTGCCAGCTGGTCGACAGGAGAGACCCAGTACTTC.

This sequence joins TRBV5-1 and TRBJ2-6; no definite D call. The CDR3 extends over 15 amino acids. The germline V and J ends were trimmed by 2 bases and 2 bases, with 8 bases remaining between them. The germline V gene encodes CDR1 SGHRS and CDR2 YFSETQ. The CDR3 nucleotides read TGCGCCAGCAGCTTTTCTGGGGCTGGGGCCAACGTCCTGACTTTC. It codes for CASSFSGAGANVLTF.

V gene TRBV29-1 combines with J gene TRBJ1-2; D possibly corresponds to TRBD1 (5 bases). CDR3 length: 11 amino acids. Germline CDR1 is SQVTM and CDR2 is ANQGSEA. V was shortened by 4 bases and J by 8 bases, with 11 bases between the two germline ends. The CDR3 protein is CSVAGAAGYTF. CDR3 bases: TGCAGCGTTGCCGGGGCGGCGGGCTACACCTTC.

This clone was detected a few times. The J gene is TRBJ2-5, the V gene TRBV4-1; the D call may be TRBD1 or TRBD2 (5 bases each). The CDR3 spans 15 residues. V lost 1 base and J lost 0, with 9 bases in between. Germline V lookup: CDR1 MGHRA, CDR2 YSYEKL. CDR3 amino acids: CASSQGRDHQETQYF. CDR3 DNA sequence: TGCGCCAGCAGCCAAGGCCGGGACCACCAAGAGACCCAGTACTTC.

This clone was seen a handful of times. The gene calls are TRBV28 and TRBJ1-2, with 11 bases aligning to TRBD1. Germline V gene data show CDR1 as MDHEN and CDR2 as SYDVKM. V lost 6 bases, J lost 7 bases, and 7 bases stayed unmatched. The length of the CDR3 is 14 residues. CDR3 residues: CASSLDRGLSGYTF. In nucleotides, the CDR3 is TGTGCCAGCAGCCTGGACAGGGGGCTGTCTGGCTACACCTTC.

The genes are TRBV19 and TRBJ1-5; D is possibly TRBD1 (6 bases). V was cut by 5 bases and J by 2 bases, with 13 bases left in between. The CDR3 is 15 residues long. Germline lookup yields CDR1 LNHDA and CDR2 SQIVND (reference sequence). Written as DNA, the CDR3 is TGTGCCAGTAGTCCCCGGGGGCTCGGCAATCAGCCCCAGCATTTT. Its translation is CASSPRGLGNQPQHF.

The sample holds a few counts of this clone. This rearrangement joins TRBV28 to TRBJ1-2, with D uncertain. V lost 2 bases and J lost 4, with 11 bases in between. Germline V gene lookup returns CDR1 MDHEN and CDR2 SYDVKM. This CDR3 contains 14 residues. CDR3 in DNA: TGTGCCAGCAGTTTACCTCTCCGGGGCTATGGCTACACCTTC. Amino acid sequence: CASSLPLRGYGYTF.

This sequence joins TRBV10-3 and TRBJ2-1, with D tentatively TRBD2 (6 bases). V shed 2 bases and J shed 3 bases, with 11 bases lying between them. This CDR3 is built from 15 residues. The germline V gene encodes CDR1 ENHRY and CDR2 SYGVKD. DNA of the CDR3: TGTGCCATCAGTGAGACGCGGGACTTCTACAATGAGCAGTTCTTC. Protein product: CAISETRDFYNEQFF.

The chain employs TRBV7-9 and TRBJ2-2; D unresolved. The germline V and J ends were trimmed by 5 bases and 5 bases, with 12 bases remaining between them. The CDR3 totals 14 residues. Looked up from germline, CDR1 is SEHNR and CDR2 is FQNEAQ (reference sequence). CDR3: CASSVDVVTGELFF. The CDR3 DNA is TGTGCCAGCAGCGTGGATGTGGTAACCGGGGAGCTGTTTTTT.

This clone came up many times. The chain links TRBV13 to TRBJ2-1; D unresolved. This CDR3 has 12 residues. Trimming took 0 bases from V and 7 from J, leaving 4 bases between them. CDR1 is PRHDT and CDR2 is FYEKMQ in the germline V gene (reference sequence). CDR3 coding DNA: TGTGCCAGCAGCTTAGGGGGGAATGAGCAGTTCTTC. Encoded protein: CASSLGGNEQFF.

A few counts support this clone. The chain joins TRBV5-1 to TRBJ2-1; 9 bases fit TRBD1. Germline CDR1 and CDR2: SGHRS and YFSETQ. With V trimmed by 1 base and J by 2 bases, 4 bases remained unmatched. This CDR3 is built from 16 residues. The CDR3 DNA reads TGCGCCAGCAGCTTGACAGGGGGCCCGACCTACAATGAGCAGTTCTTC. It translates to CASSLTGGPTYNEQFF.

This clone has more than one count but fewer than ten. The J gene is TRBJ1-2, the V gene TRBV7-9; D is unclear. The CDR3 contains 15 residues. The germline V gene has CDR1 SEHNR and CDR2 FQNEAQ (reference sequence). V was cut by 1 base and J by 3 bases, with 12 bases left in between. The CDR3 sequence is CASSLGAGQDYGYTF. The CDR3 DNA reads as TGTGCCAGCAGCTTAGGGGCAGGCCAGGACTATGGCTACACCTTC.

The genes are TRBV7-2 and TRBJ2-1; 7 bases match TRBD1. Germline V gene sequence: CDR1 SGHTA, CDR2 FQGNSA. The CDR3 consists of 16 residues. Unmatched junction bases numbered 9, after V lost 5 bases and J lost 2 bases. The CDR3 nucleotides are TGTGCCAGCAGCCCCCAAAGACAGGGTACCTACAATGAGCAGTTCTTC. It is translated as CASSPQRQGTYNEQFF.

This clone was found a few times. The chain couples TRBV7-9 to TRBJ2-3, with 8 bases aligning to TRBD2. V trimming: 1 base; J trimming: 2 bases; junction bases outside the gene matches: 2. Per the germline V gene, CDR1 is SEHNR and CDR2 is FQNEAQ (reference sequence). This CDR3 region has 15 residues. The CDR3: CASSLGSGNTDTQYF. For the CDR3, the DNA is TGTGCCAGCAGCTTAGGTAGCGGGAACACAGATACGCAGTATTTT.